The rows below give T cell receptor beta chains drawn from one sample of a study of T cell changes during pregnancy in multiple sclerosis. Generated by immunoSEQ multiplex PCR, the TCRdb table keeps only in-frame clones and is missing some. This table has 95,000 to 100,000 clones, 92% appearing once. The source was peripheral blood, collected after pregnancy. The receptors shown here come from a female donor in good health, enrolled as a control in a pregnancy study. Both conserved end residues are part of each CDR3. The order of the fields is D gene, J gene, V gene, clone size, CDR3 protein, CDR3 DNA. A D gene is named only where the DNA matches it firmly. Clone sizes are given selectively: once, few, many, or a class where the clone is expanded.

.	TRBJ1-1	TRBV10-1	.	CASSLDLNTEAFF	TGCGCCAGCAGTTTAGATTTGAACACTGAAGCTTTCTTT
TRBD2	TRBJ2-3	TRBV9	.	CASSVESGALSGTQYF	TGTGCCAGCAGCGTAGAAAGCGGGGCCTTGTCGGGTACGCAGTATTTT
.	TRBJ2-5	TRBV27	.	CASSLSAAYQETQYF	TGTGCCAGCAGTTTATCGGCAGCGTACCAAGAGACCCAGTACTTC
TRBD1	TRBJ2-3	TRBV9	once	CASSLRQGLYTDTQYF	TGTGCCAGCAGCCTCCGACAGGGCCTATACACAGATACGCAGTATTTT
.	TRBJ1-5	TRBV19	.	CASSPAGAANQPQHF	TGTGCCAGTAGTCCTGCGGGGGCAGCGAATCAGCCCCAGCATTTT
TRBD2	TRBJ2-7	TRBV10-3	.	CAIRGFGLAGDEQYF	TGTGCCATCAGAGGGTTTGGACTAGCGGGGGACGAGCAGTACTTC
.	TRBJ1-1	TRBV29-1	.	CSVADSSVAFF	TGCAGCGTAGCTGACAGTTCTGTAGCTTTCTTT
.	TRBJ1-2	TRBV6-5	few	CASSPREGGYGYTF	TGTGCCAGCAGCCCCAGGGAGGGGGGGTATGGCTACACCTTC
TRBD1	TRBJ1-1	TRBV5-4	once	CASSLPPGGTEAFF	TGTGCCAGCAGCCTGCCCCCAGGGGGGACTGAAGCTTTCTTT
.	TRBJ1-5	TRBV6-9	.	CASRPQVGRNQPQHF	TGTGCCAGCAGGCCACAGGTTGGGCGCAATCAGCCCCAGCATTTT
.	TRBJ1-5	TRBV29-1	.	CSVGQSNQPQHF	TGCAGCGTTGGCCAGAGCAATCAGCCCCAGCATTTT
.	TRBJ2-7	TRBV5-4	once	CASSLAGSGREQYF	TGTGCCAGCAGCTTGGCCGGGTCTGGGAGGGAGCAGTACTTC
TRBD1	TRBJ2-7	TRBV5-1	once	CASSLGLVGTGGYDYEQYF	TGCGCCAGCAGCTTGGGATTAGTCGGGACAGGGGGCTACGACTACGAGCAGTACTTC
.	TRBJ2-7	TRBV6-1	.	CASSEGTLGGHEQYF	TGTGCCAGCAGTGAGGGCACTTTGGGGGGTCACGAGCAGTACTTC
TRBD1	TRBJ2-1	TRBV6-5	once	CASSLGQGREQFF	TGTGCCAGCAGTCTTGGACAGGGAAGGGAGCAGTTCTTC
.	TRBJ1-3	TRBV30	.	CAARPQGLMENYGNTIYF	TGTGCCGCTCGACCTCAGGGACTGATGGAAAATTATGGAAACACCATATATTTT
.	TRBJ2-1	TRBV27	.	CASSLSFRRSSYNEQFF	TGTGCCAGCAGTTTATCTTTTCGTCGGAGCTCCTACAATGAGCAGTTCTTC
.	TRBJ2-5	TRBV21-1	.	CASSTSLVETQYF	TGTGCCAGCAGCACCTCACTAGTGGAGACCCAGTACTTC
.	TRBJ2-2	TRBV21-1	.	CASDRASGRFTGELFF	TGTGCCAGCGATCGGGCTAGCGGGAGGTTCACCGGGGAGCTGTTTTTT
.	TRBJ2-2	TRBV27	.	CASSNTGELFF	TGTGCCAGCAGCAATACCGGGGAGCTGTTTTTT
TRBD2	TRBJ2-1	TRBV29-1	.	CSAGTSGNNEQFF	TGCAGCGCTGGGACTAGCGGAAACAATGAGCAGTTCTTC
.	TRBJ2-5	TRBV5-4	.	CASSLAGQQETQYF	TGTGCCAGCAGCTTGGCCGGACAGCAAGAGACCCAGTACTTC
.	TRBJ1-1	TRBV2	.	CASIGLGSAEAFF	TGTGCCAGCATAGGGCTAGGGAGCGCTGAAGCTTTCTTT
.	TRBJ2-7	TRBV27	.	CATRPPASYEQYF	TGTGCCACCCGTCCTCCGGCTAGCTACGAGCAGTACTTC
TRBD2	TRBJ2-3	TRBV5-6	.	CASSLTSGMDTQYF	TGTGCCAGCAGCTTGACTAGCGGGATGGATACGCAGTATTTT
.	TRBJ1-4	TRBV6-1	.	CASSEVSGTNEKLFF	TGTGCCAGCAGTGAAGTCTCCGGGACTAATGAAAAACTGTTTTTT
.	TRBJ2-7	TRBV5-6	.	CASSLAPRASYEQYF	TGTGCCAGCAGCTTGGCCCCCAGGGCCTCCTACGAGCAGTACTTC
.	TRBJ1-2	TRBV7-6	.	CASSSGGPPYGYTF	TGTGCCAGCAGCTCCGGCGGCCCTCCCTATGGCTACACCTTC
.	TRBJ1-1	TRBV19	.	CASSTSTGPEAFF	TGTGCCAGTAGTACTTCTACAGGACCCGAAGCTTTCTTT
TRBD1	TRBJ1-6	TRBV13	.	CASSSYRGSPLHF	TGTGCCAGCAGCTCCTACAGGGGTTCACCCCTCCACTTT
.	TRBJ2-1	TRBV6-1	.	CASRLGGDSINEQFF	TGTGCCAGCAGACTAGGGGGGGATAGTATAAATGAGCAGTTCTTC
TRBD2	TRBJ2-1	TRBV6-4	.	CASSVLAGDDSNEQFF	TGTGCCAGCAGTGTCCTAGCGGGAGATGATAGCAATGAGCAGTTCTTC
TRBD1	TRBJ1-5	TRBV6-1	.	CASLRGRGSQPQHF	TGTGCCAGCCTTCGGGGCAGGGGGTCACAGCCCCAGCATTTT
.	TRBJ1-5	TRBV27	.	CASSLFRGNQPQHF	TGTGCCAGCAGTTTATTTCGGGGGAATCAGCCCCAGCATTTT
.	TRBJ1-6	TRBV5-6	.	CASSLGAQGNSPLHF	TGTGCCAGCAGCTTGGGGGCACAGGGCAATTCACCCCTCCACTTT
.	TRBJ2-1	TRBV6-6	.	CASSPYGEQFF	TGTGCCAGCAGTCCTTACGGGGAGCAGTTCTTC
TRBD1	TRBJ1-1	TRBV7-8	.	CASSSTGGATEAFF	TGTGCCAGCAGCTCCACAGGGGGCGCGACTGAAGCTTTCTTT
TRBD2	TRBJ2-1	TRBV7-9	once	CASRGTSGHNEQFF	TGTGCCAGCAGAGGGACTAGCGGACACAATGAGCAGTTCTTC
TRBD2	TRBJ2-1	TRBV15	.	CATSITGTSVINEQFF	TGTGCCACCAGCATTACCGGGACTAGCGTTATCAATGAGCAGTTCTTC
.	TRBJ1-2	TRBV19	once	CASSTRGQNNYGYTF	TGTGCCAGTAGTACACGAGGACAGAATAACTATGGCTACACCTTC
TRBD1	TRBJ2-5	TRBV28	.	CASSPTGGFGETQYF	TGTGCCAGCAGTCCCACAGGGGGCTTCGGGGAGACCCAGTACTTC
TRBD2	TRBJ2-1	TRBV19	.	CASSSAAGGGSYNEQFF	TGTGCCAGTAGTAGTGCGGCCGGCGGGGGCTCCTACAATGAGCAGTTCTTC
TRBD2	TRBJ2-1	TRBV7-9	.	CASSLQLAWHNEQFF	TGTGCCAGCAGCTTACAACTAGCGTGGCACAATGAGCAGTTCTTC
.	TRBJ1-1	TRBV4-1	.	CASSQGRTEAFF	TGCGCCAGCAGCCAAGGGCGGACTGAAGCTTTCTTT
.	TRBJ1-5	TRBV30	.	CAYSKKGDQPQHF	TGTGCCTACTCCAAGAAAGGGGATCAGCCCCAGCATTTT
TRBD1	TRBJ2-3	TRBV2	.	CASRADRGRADTQYF	TGTGCCAGCAGAGCCGACAGGGGGCGGGCAGATACGCAGTATTTT
.	TRBJ2-7	TRBV28	.	CASIGVTYEQYF	TGTGCCAGCATCGGGGTAACCTACGAGCAGTACTTC
.	TRBJ2-2	TRBV9	.	CASSGGGRGSIFADTGELFF	TGTGCCAGCAGCGGGGGGGGCAGGGGATCTATCTTTGCGGACACCGGGGAGCTGTTTTTT
.	TRBJ2-2	TRBV7-9	.	CASSSRGAGELFF	TGTGCCAGCAGCTCCAGGGGCGCCGGGGAGCTGTTTTTT
.	TRBJ1-5	TRBV6-5	.	CASSYSGGSWTQHF	TGTGCCAGCAGTTACTCGGGAGGGTCCTGGACCCAGCATTTT
TRBD2	TRBJ2-7	TRBV29-1	.	CSVAGGAYEQYF	TGCAGCGTTGCGGGGGGTGCCTACGAGCAGTACTTC
.	TRBJ2-3	TRBV18	.	CASRPGGSTDTQYF	TGTGCCAGCCGACCAGGAGGGAGCACAGATACGCAGTATTTT
TRBD1	TRBJ1-2	TRBV15	.	CATSRGKQGASNYGYTF	TGTGCCACCAGCAGAGGAAAGCAGGGGGCATCAAACTATGGCTACACCTTC
.	TRBJ2-5	TRBV11-2	.	CASSSGVRETQYF	TGTGCCAGCAGCTCCGGGGTTCGGGAGACCCAGTACTTC